Each of the 10 T cell receptor beta chains below was sequenced from the same sample in a study of cytomegalovirus exposure and HLA in healthy donors (dated by TCRdb to 2016 to 2017). Receptors were amplified or captured by the immunoSEQ multiplex PCR assay. For the multiplex PCR, a mixture combining 60 forward primers for TCR Vbeta segments and 13 reverse primers for TCR Jbeta segments was used. The source is immuneACCESS, and TCRdb retained only in-frame sequences with V and J called. Part of the clones is not carried over; for the studies checked, unresolved V genes explain less than half of this, and the remainder is unexplained. A total of roughly 120,000 clones appear in this sample, 75% to 85% of them only once. Jointly, the top ten make up 11% of the sample. Sequenced: PBMCs. Source of these receptors: a male donor in good health and CMV-seropositive.

About this clone: The sample holds other DNA sequences that translate to the same CDR3. The gene calls are TRBV10-3 and TRBJ1-1, with 8 bases identical to TRBD1. CDR3 length equals 12 residues. Germline V gene data show CDR1 as ENHRY and CDR2 as SYGVKD. V was pared by 2 bases and J by 11 bases, with 4 bases of the junction left unmatched. The CDR3 DNA follows: TGTGCCATCAGTGAGGACAGGGGAGTCGCTTTCTTT. This translates into CAISEDRGVAFF.

The chain carries TRBV18 and TRBJ2-5; 7 bases are a match to TRBD2. The CDR3 contains 16 residues. Germline V gives CDR1 KGHSH, CDR2 LQKENI. The J segment lost 1 base and the V segment lost 3 bases, leaving 8 bases of the junction unmatched. CDR3 in amino acids: CASSPGAGRTQETQYF. CDR3 DNA: TGTGCCAGCTCACCGGGAGCCGGGAGGACCCAAGAGACCCAGTACTTC.

V is TRBV5-8 and J is TRBJ2-6; D is possibly TRBD2 (5 bases). CDR1 SGHTS and CDR2 YDEGEE come from the germline V gene. The CDR3 is 17 amino acids. Trimming left V 3 bases short and J 0 bases short, with 13 bases between. Written as DNA, the CDR3 is TGTGCCAGCAGCTATGGTAGCGAAAGCTCTGGGGCCAACGTCCTGACTTTC. It yields the protein CASSYGSESSGANVLTF.

The chain uses TRBV28 and TRBJ1-5; 10 nucleotides line up with TRBD1. This CDR3 is built from 16 residues. Germline V gene data show CDR1 as MDHEN and CDR2 as SYDVKM. Trimming removed 6 bases from V and 4 bases from J; junction bases left unmatched: 9. The CDR3 reads CASRHGTGEINQPQHF. In DNA, the CDR3 is TGTGCCAGCAGACACGGGACAGGGGAAATTAATCAGCCCCAGCATTTT.

This clone was counted only a few times. This rearrangement joins TRBV4-3 to TRBJ2-3, with D hard to call. CDR1 LGHNA and CDR2 YSLEER come from the germline V gene. The CDR3 length is 14 residues. Trimming shortened V by 3 bases and J by 0 bases, and 7 bases separated the two germline ends. CDR3: CASSHLDSTDTQYF. The CDR3, as DNA: TGCGCCAGCAGCCACCTAGACAGCACAGATACGCAGTATTTT.

J is TRBJ2-2 and V is TRBV27, with 9 bases aligning to TRBD1. Unmatched junction bases numbered 8, after V lost 5 bases and J lost 4 bases. The CDR3 has 16 residues. Germline loops: CDR1 MNHEY, CDR2 SMNVEV (reference sequence). CDR3 bases: TGTGCCAGCAGTCTAAGGGACAGGGAAGTCACCGGGGAGCTGTTTTTT. This encodes CASSLRDREVTGELFF.

Remarks on this clone: An end of the junction does not agree with germline; a read error may underlie this. This chain joins TRBV5-6 and TRBJ1-2; no clear D. Looked up from germline, CDR1 is SGHDT and CDR2 is YYEEEE. The CDR3 is made up of 13 amino acids. This CDR3 reads CASSLDANYGHTF. The CDR3 nucleotides are TGTGCCAGCAGCTTGGATGCAAACTATGGCCACACCTTC.

The chain couples TRBV7-6 to TRBJ2-7; 10 positions agree with TRBD1. CDR3 length equals 15 residues. The V gene's germline CDR1 is SGHVS and CDR2 FNYEAQ. J lost 3 bases, V lost 6 bases, and 8 bases had no gene match. CDR3 nucleotide sequence: TGTGCCAGCAGTTCCGGGACAGGGGACCTCTACGAGCAGTACTTC. Residues: CASSSGTGDLYEQYF. The complete variable domain, with remaining parts taken from reference TRBV7-6 and TRBJ2-7, reads GAGVSQSPRYKVTKRGQDVALRCDPISGHVSLYWYRQALGQGPEFLTYFNYEAQQDKSGLPNDRFSAERPEGSISTLTIQRTEQRDSAMYRCASSSGTGDLYEQYFGPGTRLTVT.

Details on this clone: The germline gene is not matched at one end of the junction; a read error may be the cause. This sequence joins TRBV7-2 and TRBJ2-5; a possible D gene is TRBD1 (8 bases). The germline V gene has CDR1 SGHTA and CDR2 FQGNSA. The CDR3 extends over 15 amino acids. The CDR3 region has the DNA TGTGCTAGCACGGGGGGACAGGCCCGCCGTGGGACCCAGTACTTC. It is translated as CASTGGQARRGTQYF.

The chain links TRBV6-6 to TRBJ2-1; 10 nucleotides match TRBD1. The CDR3 covers 16 residues. Per the germline V gene, CDR1 is MNHNY and CDR2 is SVGAGI (reference sequence). With V trimmed by 8 bases and J by 4 bases, 11 bases remained unmatched. The CDR3 protein is CASAQTRDRGYNEQFF. For the CDR3, the DNA is TGTGCCAGCGCACAAACCCGGGACAGGGGATACAATGAGCAGTTCTTC.